Listed below are T cell receptor beta chains from one sample, sequenced in a study of cytomegalovirus exposure and HLA in healthy donors. Produced via immunoSEQ multiplex PCR; TCRdb's table is partial and in-frame only. In all, the sample yields about 200,000 clones. The source material was PBMCs. These receptors all stem from a girl aged 2 to 9 in good health and CMV-seropositive. Both conserved end residues are part of each CDR3. D genes are given only for firm matches.

d_gene	v_gene	j_gene	CDR3nt	CDR3aa
TRBD1	TRBV6-1	TRBJ2-4	TGTGCCAGCAGGACAGGGGCGGCCAAAAACATTCAGTACTTC	CASRTGAAKNIQYF
TRBD1	TRBV11-2	TRBJ1-5	TGTGCCAGCAGCTTCGAGGGGGCGGGTCAGCCCCAGCATTTT	CASSFEGAGQPQHF
TRBD1	TRBV19	TRBJ2-1	TGTGCCAGTACCCCCGGGACAGGCTACAATGAGCAGTTCTTC	CASTPGTGYNEQFF
TRBD2	TRBV13	TRBJ2-1	TGTGCCAGCAGCCTGGGGACTAGCATCCATGAGCAGTTCTTC	CASSLGTSIHEQFF
-	TRBV2	TRBJ2-5	TGTGCCAGCATGTCGGAGACCCAGTACTTC	CASMSETQYF
-	TRBV18	TRBJ1-2	TGTGCCAGCTCACCACCCACAGACCATCACTATGGCTACACCTTC	CASSPPTDHHYGYTF
-	TRBV20-1	TRBJ1-1	TGCAGTTATAAGCGCACTGAAGCTTTCTTT	CSYKRTEAFF
-	TRBV28	TRBJ1-3	TGTGCCAGCAGTTCCTGGGCGGGGAATGGAAACACCATATATTTT	CASSSWAGNGNTIYF
TRBD1	TRBV5-4	TRBJ1-2	TGTGCCAGCAGCCTCCCCGGCAGGGACAGTCACGGGTATGGCTACACCTTC	CASSLPGRDSHGYGYTF
TRBD2	TRBV25-1	TRBJ2-5	TGTGCCAGCAGTGATCGACTAGCGGGAGGTTCGGAGCAGTACTTC	CASSDRLAGGSEQYF
TRBD2	TRBV4-2	TRBJ2-5	TGTGCCAGCAGCCAAACCGGGACTAGCGGGATCCAAGAGACCCAGTACTTC	CASSQTGTSGIQETQYF
-	TRBV11-2	TRBJ2-3	TGTGCCAGCAGCCCACGTAAGGGGACAGATACGCAGTATTTT	CASSPRKGTDTQYF
TRBD1	TRBV7-2	TRBJ1-2	TGTGCCAGCAGCCGCGACAGGGTCGGATATGGCTACACCTTC	CASSRDRVGYGYTF
-	TRBV6-1	TRBJ1-5	TGTGCCAGCAGCCGACAGGCCCTTAGCAATCAGCCCCAGCATTTT	CASSRQALSNQPQHF
-	TRBV5-1	TRBJ2-1	TGCGCCAGCAGCCTGTTCGGACAGACCACGTACAATGAGCAGTTCTTC	CASSLFGQTTYNEQFF
TRBD1	TRBV2	TRBJ2-5	TGTGCCAGCAGGGGACAGGGTCCAGAGACCCAGTACTTC	CASRGQGPETQYF
-	TRBV25-1	TRBJ1-2	TGTGCCAGCAGTGAATCCCGACACCTCGGAGGCTACACCTTC	CASSESRHLGGYTF
TRBD1	TRBV27	TRBJ1-5	TGTGCCAGCAGTCCGGACAGGGGGGGACCTCAGCCCCAGCATTTT	CASSPDRGGPQPQHF
TRBD2	TRBV4-1	TRBJ2-3	TGCGCCAGCAGCCAAGTAGGACTAGGAGCAGATACGCAGTATTTT	CASSQVGLGADTQYF
TRBD2	TRBV5-1	TRBJ2-2	TGCGCCAGCAGCTTCGGCGGGAGGGCGAACACCGGGGAGCTGTTTTTT	CASSFGGRANTGELFF
-	TRBV28	TRBJ1-1	TGTGCCAGCGAAACCAGGGTAACCCTGGCTGAAGCTTTCTTT	CASETRVTLAEAFF
-	TRBV14	TRBJ1-6	TGTGCCAGCAGCCTAAAACAGAATTCACCCCTCCACTTT	CASSLKQNSPLHF
-	TRBV27	TRBJ2-7	TGTGCCAGCAGAGAGGGACTCCGCTCCTACGAGCAGTACTTC	CASREGLRSYEQYF
-	TRBV7-9	TRBJ2-3	TGTGCCAGCAGCCGTAGACAGGACCCAGATACGCAGTATTTT	CASSRRQDPDTQYF
-	TRBV5-1	TRBJ2-2	TGCGCCAGCAGATTGGGATTGGTAGCGGTCCCCGGGGAGCTGTTTTTT	CASRLGLVAVPGELFF
TRBD2	TRBV5-4	TRBJ2-1	TGTGCCAGCAGCCCCGGACTACTAGCGGGAGGGCCAAGTCGGGGAAGTGAGCAGTTCTTC	CASSPGLLAGGPSRGSEQFF
-	TRBV29-1	TRBJ2-7	TGCAGCGCGACGGGACTCCTCTACGAGCAGTACTTC	CSATGLLYEQYF
-	TRBV5-4	TRBJ2-2	TGTGCCAGCAGCCCCGGGGGCACCGGGGAGCTGTTTTTT	CASSPGGTGELFF
TRBD2	TRBV7-3	TRBJ2-1	TGTGCCAGCACGACACTAGCGGGAAACAATGAGCAGTTCTTC	CASTTLAGNNEQFF
TRBD2	TRBV11-2	TRBJ2-7	TGTGCCAGCAGCTTAGGGGCTAGCGGTAACTACGAGCAGTACTTC	CASSLGASGNYEQYF
-	TRBV28	TRBJ1-2	TGTGCCAGCAGTCCACACGGACAGCCTTATGGCTACACCTTC	CASSPHGQPYGYTF
-	TRBV14	TRBJ1-1	TGTGCCAGCAGCCAAGGAGTGACGGGGGACACTGAAGCTTTCTTT	CASSQGVTGDTEAFF
-	TRBV6-4	TRBJ2-3	TGTGCCAGCAGTCAAGGCGGCCACACAGATACGCAGTATTTT	CASSQGGHTDTQYF
-	TRBV7-3	TRBJ2-1	TGTGCCAGCAGCCTGAGAGCTTTGCTGTTAAAAAACAATGAGCAGTTCTTC	CASSLRALLLKNNEQFF
-	TRBV28	TRBJ2-1	TGTGCCAGCAGTTTTTCGGGTATACAAGGCCATGAGCAGTTCTTC	CASSFSGIQGHEQFF
-	TRBV14	TRBJ2-3	TGTGCCAGCAGCCATCGGCGACTGACAGATACGCAGTATTTT	CASSHRRLTDTQYF
-	TRBV27	TRBJ1-5	TGTGCCAGCAGTATTAGTGGCAGGGGCAATCAGCCCCAGCATTTT	CASSISGRGNQPQHF
TRBD1	TRBV4-1	TRBJ2-7	TGCGCCAGCAGCCAAGAGGACAGGCCAACCTACGAGCAGTACTTC	CASSQEDRPTYEQYF
-	TRBV18	TRBJ2-1	TGTGCCAGCTCACCAAGGGCCCGTAGCGGAGCCTACAATGAGCAGTTCTTC	CASSPRARSGAYNEQFF
TRBD1	TRBV25-1	TRBJ1-4	TGTGCCAGCAGTTTGACAGGGTATTGGGATGGAACTAATGAAAAACTGTTTTTT	CASSLTGYWDGTNEKLFF
TRBD1	TRBV6-5	TRBJ1-1	TGTGCCAGCACCCCACAGGGGGCTAGTACTGAAGCTTTCTTT	CASTPQGASTEAFF
TRBD2	TRBV28	TRBJ2-5	TGTGCCAGCAGTTTACCCTTGAAACAGCCGGGAGGGGGGTACCAAGAGACCCAGTACTTC	CASSLPLKQPGGGYQETQYF
TRBD1	TRBV6-1	TRBJ2-7	TGTGCCAGCCCCCGCCTGGGACAGGGGTCCCACGAGCAGTACTTC	CASPRLGQGSHEQYF
TRBD1	TRBV19	TRBJ2-7	TGTGCCAGTAGTATGGTGTGGACAGGGGGCGGCGAGCAGTACTTC	CASSMVWTGGGEQYF
TRBD1	TRBV6-5	TRBJ1-2	TGTGCCAGCAGTTACGCCCTTTGGGGACAGGGTCATGGCTACACCTTC	CASSYALWGQGHGYTF
-	TRBV6-6	TRBJ1-2	TGTGCCAGCAGGGCCGAGGCACAGGCCTATGGCTACACCTTC	CASRAEAQAYGYTF
TRBD1	TRBV25-1	TRBJ1-1	TGTGCCAGCAGTGGGGTACAGGGGTACATGAACACTGAAGCTTTCTTT	CASSGVQGYMNTEAFF
-	TRBV13	TRBJ2-1	TGTGCCAGCAGCTTAGGCTGGGACTCTTCCAATGAGCAGTTCTTC	CASSLGWDSSNEQFF
TRBD2	TRBV19	TRBJ2-7	TGTGCCAGTAGTATAGGTGTAGCGGGGCCGCCGTCATACTTC	CASSIGVAGPPSYF
TRBD2	TRBV5-1	TRBJ2-1	TGCGCCAGCAGCTTGGTGGCTAGCGGGAGCGGTGAGCAGTTCTTC	CASSLVASGSGEQFF
-	TRBV28	TRBJ1-2	TGTGCCAGCAGTCCCAACCACCCAGGGGTGGGCTACACCTTC	CASSPNHPGVGYTF
-	TRBV4-1	TRBJ1-1	TGCGCCAGCAGCCAAGACCCCAGGAACACTGAAGCTTTCTTT	CASSQDPRNTEAFF
-	TRBV5-1	TRBJ1-1	TGCGCCAGCAGCTTGTACATGAACACTGAAGCTTTCTTT	CASSLYMNTEAFF